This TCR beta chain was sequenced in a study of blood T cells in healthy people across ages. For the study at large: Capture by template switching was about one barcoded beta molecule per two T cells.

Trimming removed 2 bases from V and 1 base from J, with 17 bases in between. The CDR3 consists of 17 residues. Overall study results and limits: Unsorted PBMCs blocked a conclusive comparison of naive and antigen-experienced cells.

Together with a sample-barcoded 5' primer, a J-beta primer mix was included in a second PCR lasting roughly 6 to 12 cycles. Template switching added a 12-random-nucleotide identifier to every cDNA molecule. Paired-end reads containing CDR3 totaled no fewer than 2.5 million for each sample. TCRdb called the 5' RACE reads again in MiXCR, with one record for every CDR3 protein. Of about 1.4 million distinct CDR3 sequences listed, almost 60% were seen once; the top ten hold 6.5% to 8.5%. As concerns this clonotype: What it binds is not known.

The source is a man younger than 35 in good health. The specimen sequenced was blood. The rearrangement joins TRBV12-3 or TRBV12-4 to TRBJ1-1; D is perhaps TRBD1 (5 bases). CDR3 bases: TGTGCCAGCAGTTTATGGACACCTCGCCGCGAGAACACTGAAGCTTTCTTT. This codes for CASSLWTPRRENTEAFF.